The 10 T cell receptor beta chains listed next were all sequenced from one sample in a study of blood T cell repertoires in COVID-19. TCRdb's copy holds only in-frame clones and misses some; the assay was immunoSEQ multiplex PCR. The sample shows about 120,000 clones, 80% of them seen only once. The source material was peripheral blood. These receptors were obtained from a man in his 60s with active or convalescent COVID-19.

This clone showed up just a few times. This chain joins TRBV5-6 and TRBJ1-4; a weak D match, TRBD1 (5 bases). Germline values: CDR1 SGHDT, CDR2 YYEEEE. The CDR3 contains 13 residues. V was pared by 0 bases and J by 10 bases, with 10 bases between. The CDR3 DNA reads as TGTGCCAGCAGCTTGGCTAGGGGAGGAAAACTGTTTTTT. This codes for CASSLARGGKLFF.

The V call is TRBV7-2, the J call TRBJ2-4; D is unresolved. Per germline, CDR1 SGHTA and CDR2 FQGNSA. The V end was cut by 4 bases, the J end by 3 bases, with 7 bases between. The CDR3 is 13 residues long. The CDR3 spells CASSSHGKNIQYF. The CDR3 bases are TGTGCCAGCAGCTCTCACGGCAAAAACATTCAGTACTTC.

The chain couples TRBV12-3 or TRBV12-4 to TRBJ2-7; D is undetermined. The CDR3 runs 12 residues. Trimming cost V 2 bases and J 3 bases, with 5 bases left between them. CDR3 sequence reads: CASSLPGYEQYF. The DNA of the CDR3 is TGTGCCAGCAGTTTACCCGGCTACGAGCAGTACTTC.

The chain joins TRBV7-2 to TRBJ1-3; TRBD1 is a possible D gene (5 bases). The V gene's germline CDR1 is SGHTA and CDR2 FQGNSA. The ends were cut back, 3 bases at V and 4 bases at J, with 13 bases in the middle. CDR3 length: 15 residues. CDR3 loop: CASSLTPGPGNTIYF. CDR3 DNA: TGTGCCAGCAGCTTGACTCCAGGGCCAGGAAACACCATATATTTT.

The table lists this clone with a few counts. This rearrangement joins TRBV5-1 to TRBJ2-7, with D perhaps TRBD1 (7 bases). The CDR3 loop spans 14 amino acids. Germline V gene lookup returns CDR1 SGHRS and CDR2 YFSETQ. V shed 4 bases and J shed 3 bases, with 14 bases lying between them. The CDR3 DNA reads as TGCGCCAGCAGCACTGCAGGGGGGAACTACGAGCAGTACTTC. Translating gives CASSTAGGNYEQYF.

The chain couples TRBV29-1 to TRBJ2-5; a possible D gene is TRBD1 (6 bases). V lost 6 bases to trimming and J lost 5 bases, with 16 bases between them. This CDR3 contains 13 residues. CDR1 is SQVTM, CDR2 ANQGSEA, per germline. The CDR3 nucleotides are TGCAGCGTGTCCAGGGGTGGTCGGGAGACCCAGTACTTC. Its translation: CSVSRGGRETQYF.

The chain carries TRBV2 and TRBJ2-3; D is unclear. This CDR3 comprises 12 residues. Trimming removed 7 bases at V and 0 bases at J, with 5 bases between. CDR1 and CDR2 from the germline V gene are SNHLY and FYNNEI. CDR3 amino acids: CASIYSTDTQYF. The CDR3 coding sequence is TGTGCCAGCATCTACAGCACAGATACGCAGTATTTT.

This clone has a handful of counts. This chain joins TRBV27 and TRBJ2-1; possibly TRBD1 for D (7 bases). Germline CDR1 is MNHEY and CDR2 is SMNVEV (reference sequence). The ends were cut back, 6 bases at V and 7 bases at J, with 16 bases in the middle. The CDR3 spans 14 residues. CDR3 sequence reads: CASRPLAGGNEQFF. Here the CDR3 DNA reads TGTGCCAGCAGACCCCTTGCAGGGGGGAATGAGCAGTTCTTC.

This clone was observed a handful of times. The same CDR3 is also encoded by other DNA sequences in this sample. The genes are TRBV5-1 and TRBJ1-1; no clear D gene. The CDR3 contains 13 residues. CDR1 and CDR2 from the germline V gene are SGHRS and YFSETQ. V was clipped by 2 bases and J by 1 base, with 6 bases between them. CDR3 DNA sequence: TGCGCCAGCAGCTTTGGGCAGAACACTGAAGCTTTCTTT. This gives the protein CASSFGQNTEAFF.

This clone showed up just a few times. The chain is built from TRBV5-4 and TRBJ2-2, with TRBD2 matching 10 bases. V lost 2 bases to trimming and J lost 4 bases; unmatched junction nucleotides: 5. Germline CDR1 reads SGHNT; CDR2 reads YYREEE (reference sequence). The CDR3 spans 16 residues. This CDR3 reads CASSFEREGPTGELFF. The DNA for the CDR3 is TGTGCCAGCAGCTTCGAGCGGGAGGGTCCCACCGGGGAGCTGTTTTTT.